Following are 3 T cell receptor beta chains from one sample sequenced in a study of tumor-infiltrating lymphocytes in primary liver carcinoma. From around 500 ng of total RNA, TCR beta-specific cDNA was reverse-transcribed using a constant-region primer. Three nested multiplex PCR rounds, a slightly modified ARM-PCR method, built the TCR beta libraries. The first two PCR rounds used TRBV1-TRBV30 forward primers with a C-beta reverse primer, about 10 cycles each. TCRdb analysed the multiplex PCR reads with MiXCR anew, one entry per CDR3 protein. The table lists 300,000 to 400,000 distinct CDR3 sequences, about two thirds of them singletons. Both blood RNA, taken from unsorted whole blood, and germline DNA were extracted. The sequenced sample consisted of peripheral blood. These receptors came from a man aged 40-49 years with primary liver carcinoma and hepatitis B virus infection.

A remark on this clonotype: This may be a read error, as it is one base from a much larger clone. This chain links TRBV4-1 with TRBJ2-3; D not resolved. The CDR3 has 17 amino acids. Germline CDR1 and CDR2: MGHRA and YSYEKL. This chain's CDR3 is CASNQDKASDSTDTQYF. CDR3 nucleotides: TGCGCCAGCAACCAAGATAAGGCGAGCGATAGCACAGATACGCAGTATTTT.

A note on this clonotype: A read error may account for a junction end that differs from germline. Written as DNA, the CDR3 is TGCGCCAGCAGCTTCAGGGACTTGTACAGTGAGCAGTTCTTC. Translation: CASSFRDLYSEQFF. This chain links TRBV5-1 with TRBJ2-1; TRBD2 might be the D (6 bases). Looked up from germline, CDR1 is SGHRS and CDR2 is YFSETQ. The CDR3 runs to 14 residues. Together with reference TRBV5-1 and TRBJ2-1, the CDR3 gives the full variable domain: KAGVTQTPRYLIKTRGQQVTLSCSPISGHRSVSWYQQTPGQGLQFLFEYFSETQRNKGNFPGRFSGRQFSNSRSEMNVSTLELGDSALYLCASSFRDLYSEQFFGPGTRLTVL.

With regard to this clonotype: A read error may produce the germline difference seen at one junction end. CDR3 bases: TGTGCCAGCAGACCTTACCCCGGGACCCCAAACACCAGGGAGCTGTTTTTT. This encodes CASRPYPGTPNTRELFF. This chain uses TRBV6-5 with TRBJ2-2; D is tentatively TRBD1 or TRBD2 (5 bases each). The CDR3 spans 17 residues. From germline, CDR1 is MNHEY and CDR2 SVGAGI.